Below, 9 T cell receptor beta chains from the same sample are listed, as sequenced in a study of T-cell reconstitution after alpha-beta-depleted transplantation in children. These receptors lack a known antigen. General study results and limits: After one year, T-cell counts and TCRbeta diversity mostly came from new T cells.

Molecular barcoding with unique molecular identifiers was used for the TCRbeta library. TCRdb re-called the PCR reads through MiXCR, storing one row per CDR3 protein. The sample comprises about 300,000 distinct CDR3 sequences, just over 7.5% of which are singletons, and 8.5% to 9.5% rests with the top ten. The specimen was peripheral blood, collected 360 days after TCRalphabeta/CD19-depleted stem cell transplant. The receptor set was obtained from a female patient between 2 and 15 years old who had a stem cell transplant for Fanconi anemia, so the T cells may come from the graft donor.

This clonotype occurred a few times. The J gene is TRBJ2-1, the V gene TRBV6-6; D gene unclear. This CDR3 contains 12 residues. Trimming shortened V by 8 bases and J by 5 bases, and 10 bases separated the two germline ends. The V gene's germline CDR1 is MNHNY and CDR2 SVGAGI (reference sequence). This CDR3 reads CASSSKNNEQFF. The CDR3 region has the DNA TGTGCCAGCTCGAGTAAAAACAATGAGCAGTTCTTC.

This clonotype was counted at least ten times. The J gene is TRBJ1-1, the V gene TRBV20-1; D is uncertain. The CDR3 runs to 12 residues. Germline-derived CDR1 and CDR2 are DFQATT and SNEGSKA (reference sequence). Trimming took off 2 bases at V and 3 bases at J, with 7 bases between the two ends. The CDR3 loop is CSARTRDTEAFF. The CDR3 nucleotides read TGCAGTGCTAGAACAAGGGACACTGAAGCTTTCTTT.

This clonotype was recorded a few times. The V call is TRBV3-1, the J call TRBJ1-2, with D possibly matching TRBD1 (5 bases). V lost 3 bases and J lost 0, with 11 bases in between. Germline V gives CDR1 LGHDT, CDR2 YNNKEL (reference sequence). The CDR3 runs to 15 residues. This CDR3 is CASSHRGEANYGYTF. As DNA, the CDR3 is TGTGCCAGCAGCCATCGGGGGGAAGCTAACTATGGCTACACCTTC. Combining the CDR3 with reference TRBV3-1 and TRBJ1-2 gives the whole variable domain DTAVSQTPKYLVTQMGNDKSIKCEQNLGHDTMYWYKQDSKKFLKIMFSYNNKELIINETVPNRFSPKSPDKAHLNLHINSLELGDSAVYFCASSHRGEANYGYTFGSGTRLTVV.

This clonotype was seen at least ten times. The chain combines TRBV6-1 with TRBJ2-5; D is possibly TRBD2 (5 bases). Trimming removed 5 bases from V and 5 bases from J, with 15 bases in between. Germline assignment: CDR1 MNHNS and CDR2 SASEGT. The length of the CDR3 is 14 residues. CDR3 region: CASSPTGIGETQYF. Here the CDR3 DNA reads TGTGCCAGCAGTCCAACGGGGATAGGGGAGACCCAGTACTTC.

At least ten counts were recorded for this clonotype. The chain is built from TRBV6-1 and TRBJ1-2; the D gene is possibly TRBD1 (5 bases). V gave up 5 bases and J gave up 0 bases, with 10 bases separating them. Germline CDR1 MNHNS, CDR2 SASEGT. The CDR3 consists of 14 residues. The CDR3 DNA sequence: TGTGCCAGCAGTCGGGACCGTTCTAACTATGGCTACACCTTC. It specifies CASSRDRSNYGYTF.

This clonotype was counted a few times. The chain recombines TRBV7-2 with TRBJ1-6; D not certain. The CDR3 runs to 19 residues. The germline gives CDR1 SGHTA, CDR2 FQGNSA. V lost 2 bases to trimming and J lost 0 bases, with 17 bases between them. The CDR3 DNA reads as TGTGCCAGCAGCTTACGGGGTAGAGGTGCTAGCTCCTATAATTCACCCCTCCACTTT. Its protein is CASSLRGRGASSYNSPLHF.

This clonotype occurred many times. The gene calls are TRBV20-1 and TRBJ2-5; the D gene is possibly TRBD1 (6 bases). The ends were cut back, 5 bases at V and 1 base at J, with 23 bases in the middle. The length of the CDR3 is 17 residues. Germline values: CDR1 DFQATT, CDR2 SNEGSKA (reference sequence). This chain's CDR3 is CSAFHLKVTGPQETQYF. DNA for the CDR3: TGCAGTGCTTTTCATCTCAAAGTGACAGGCCCCCAAGAGACCCAGTACTTC.

This clonotype appeared a single time. Possible read error: a much larger clone is one base away. The rearrangement uses TRBV20-1 and TRBJ2-5; D not certain. CDR3 length: 11 amino acids. With 2 bases removed from V and 3 bases from J, the gap between germline ends came to 4 bases. Germline V lookup: CDR1 DFQATT, CDR2 SNEGSKA (reference sequence). The CDR3 reads CSARNKETQYF. In DNA form, the CDR3 reads TGCAGTGCTAGAAATAAAGAGACCCAGTACTTC.

This clonotype was detected only a few times. The rearrangement uses TRBV20-1 and TRBJ2-3; the match to TRBD2 covers 13 bases. The length of the CDR3 is 18 residues. The junction had 13 bases not matched to a gene; V was cut back by 1 base and J by 6 bases. CDR1 is DFQATT, CDR2 SNEGSKA, per germline (reference sequence). In DNA form, the CDR3 reads TGCAGTGCTAGAGTTTGGACTAGCGGGGGCCCTCGTTTTGATACGCAGTATTTT. Translating gives CSARVWTSGGPRFDTQYF.